The 6 T cell receptor beta chains listed next were all sequenced from one sample in a study of blood T cells in healthy people across ages. A J-beta primer mix and a sample-barcoded 5' primer were used in a second PCR of roughly 6 to 11 cycles. TCRdb called the 5' RACE reads again in MiXCR, with one record for every CDR3 protein. Among around 2 million distinct CDR3 sequences, approximately 39% were seen once, and the ten largest hold 23%. The sample taken for sequencing was blood. These receptors all stem from a human donor in good health.

This chain links TRBV20-1 with TRBJ2-7; 7 bases line up with TRBD2. V was pared by 3 bases and J by 4 bases, with 6 bases of the junction left unmatched. The CDR3 runs to 13 residues. CDR1 DFQATT and CDR2 SNEGSKA come from the germline V gene (reference sequence). Written as DNA, the CDR3 is TGCAGTGCTAGCGGGGGGAATAGTTACGAGCAGTACTTC. Translating it yields CSASGGNSYEQYF.

This clonotype has just a few counts. The chain couples TRBV6-1 to TRBJ2-7, with D tentatively TRBD1 or TRBD2 (5 bases each). CDR3 length: 15 amino acids. Germline V CDR1 and CDR2: MNHNS, SASEGT. The V gene lost 6 bases and the J gene lost 2 bases, with 17 bases spanning the gap. CDR3 sequence: CASRGPGRGTYEQYF. In DNA, the CDR3 is TGTGCCAGCAGGGGCCCAGGGAGAGGAACCTACGAGCAGTACTTC.

This clonotype has a handful of counts. This chain uses TRBV20-1 with TRBJ2-1; D gene unclear. This CDR3 comprises 13 residues. Trimming removed 7 bases from V and 0 bases from J, with 10 bases in between. Germline CDR1 and CDR2: DFQATT and SNEGSKA (reference sequence). The DNA for the CDR3 is TGCAGTGTCCCAGGACCCTCCTACAATGAGCAGTTCTTC. Protein: CSVPGPSYNEQFF.

This clonotype turned up a few times. The chain has TRBV27 and TRBJ2-5, with D possibly being TRBD2 (7 bases). CDR3 length: 15 amino acids. Looked up from germline, CDR1 is MNHEY and CDR2 is SMNVEV (reference sequence). V shed 0 bases and J shed 9 bases, with 17 bases lying between them. CDR3 DNA: TGTGCCAGCAGTTTATCATCGGGGGGCCTCCCGGCCCAGTACTTC. Translation gives CASSLSSGGLPAQYF.

The gene calls are TRBV12-3 or TRBV12-4 and TRBJ2-3; D is ambiguous. This CDR3 contains 15 residues. V lost 5 bases and J lost 3, with 15 bases in between. The CDR3 is CASSPGPERTDTQYF. DNA of the CDR3: TGTGCCAGCAGTCCTGGACCAGAAAGAACAGATACGCAGTATTTT.

In its sample, this clonotype was seen once. This chain links TRBV5-6 with TRBJ2-6; D might be TRBD1 (6 bases). Germline loops: CDR1 SGHDT, CDR2 YYEEEE. The ends were cut back, 5 bases at V and 1 base at J, with 16 bases in the middle. This CDR3 is 17 amino acids long. Here the CDR3 reads CASSFSQGFSGANVLTF. CDR3 sequence (DNA): TGTGCCAGCAGTTTCTCACAGGGTTTTTCTGGGGCCAACGTCCTGACTTTC.